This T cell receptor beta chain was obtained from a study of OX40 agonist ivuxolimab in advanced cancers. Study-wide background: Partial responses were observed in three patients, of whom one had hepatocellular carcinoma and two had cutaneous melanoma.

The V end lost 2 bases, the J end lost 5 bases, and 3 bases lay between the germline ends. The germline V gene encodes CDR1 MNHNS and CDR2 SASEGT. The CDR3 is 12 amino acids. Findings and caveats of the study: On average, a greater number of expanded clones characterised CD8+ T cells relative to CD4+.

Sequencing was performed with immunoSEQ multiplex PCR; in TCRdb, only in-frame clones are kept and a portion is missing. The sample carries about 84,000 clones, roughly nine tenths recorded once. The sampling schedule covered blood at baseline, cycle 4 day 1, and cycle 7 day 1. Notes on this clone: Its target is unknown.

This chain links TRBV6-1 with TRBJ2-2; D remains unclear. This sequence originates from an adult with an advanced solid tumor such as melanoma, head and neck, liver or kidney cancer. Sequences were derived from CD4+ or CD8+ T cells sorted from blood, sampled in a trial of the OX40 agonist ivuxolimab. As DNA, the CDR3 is TGTGCCAGCAGTGAATGGACCGGGGAGCTGTTTTTT. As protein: CASSEWTGELFF.